The 27 T cell receptor beta chains below were found in one sample sequenced in a study of response to subunit inactivated influenza vaccine. TCRdb processed the RT-PCR reads anew with MiXCR; each CDR3 protein has one entry. The sample consists of hundreds of thousands of distinct CDR3 sequences, about 14% of them appearing once. Sequenced here: PBMCs from blood, sampled 14 to 15 days before vaccination. The source of these receptors is a man in his fifties who received an inactivated influenza vaccine.

V usage is TRBV4-2 and J usage is TRBJ2-1, with a possible D match to TRBD1 (5 bases). Trimming cost V 1 base and J 10 bases, with 11 bases left between them. The length of the CDR3 is 13 residues. From germline, CDR1 is LGHNA and CDR2 YNFKEQ. The CDR3 sequence: CASSQAKGPEQFF. The CDR3 bases are TGTGCCAGCAGCCAAGCGAAGGGGCCCGAGCAGTTCTTC.

The sample holds a few counts of this clonotype. The J gene is TRBJ2-7, the V gene TRBV6-5; 11 nucleotides align to TRBD2. Trimming at V came to 2 bases and at J to 2 bases, leaving 11 bases not matched to a gene. This CDR3 spans 18 amino acids. Germline CDR1 is MNHEY and CDR2 is SVGAGI. CDR3 in amino acids: CASSYGVGTSGRAYEQYF. The CDR3 DNA reads TGTGCCAGCAGTTACGGTGTCGGGACTAGCGGTAGGGCCTACGAGCAGTACTTC.

This sequence joins TRBV5-1 and TRBJ2-1; 15 bases map to TRBD2. With V trimmed by 4 bases and J by 6 bases, 2 bases remained unmatched. The CDR3 is 15 residues long. Per the germline V gene, CDR1 is SGHRS and CDR2 is YFSETQ. Here the CDR3 DNA reads TGCGCCAGCAGCAGGGGACTAGCGGGGGGCAATGAGCAGTTCTTC. It is translated as CASSRGLAGGNEQFF.

This chain links TRBV6-2 or TRBV6-3 with TRBJ2-2, with TRBD1 matching 9 bases. The ends lost 6 bases at V and 4 bases at J; junction bases unmatched: 6. The CDR3 extends over 15 amino acids. Germline V gives CDR1 MNHEY, CDR2 SVGEGT. CDR3 DNA: TGTGCCAGCAGGTGGACAGGGGAAGGCACCGGGGAGCTGTTTTTT. Translated: CASRWTGEGTGELFF.

In DNA, the CDR3 is TGTGCCAGCAGTTTAATCCCCGGGGAGCAGTTCTTC. It specifies CASSLIPGEQFF. The chain has TRBV12-3 or TRBV12-4 and TRBJ2-1; D uncertain. The CDR3 has 12 residues. Trimming removed 2 bases at V and 10 bases at J, with 9 bases between.

The sample holds many counts of this clonotype. This sequence joins TRBV11-2 and TRBJ2-7; D assignment may be TRBD1 or TRBD2 (5 bases each). V lost 2 bases, J lost 13 bases, and 18 bases lay in between. CDR1 and CDR2 (germline): SGHAT, FQNNGV. The CDR3 is 13 amino acids. The CDR3 DNA follows: TGTGCCAGCAGCTTACCGTTCGGGGCTACACCCTACTTC. It codes for CASSLPFGATPYF.

V gene TRBV4-3 combines with J gene TRBJ1-1, with 7 bases aligning to TRBD1. The CDR3 loop spans 16 amino acids. In germline, CDR1 is LGHNA, CDR2 YSLEER. With V trimmed by 4 bases and J by 0 bases, 8 bases remained unmatched. For the CDR3, the DNA is TGCGCCAGCAGCCCCCCCGGACAGGAGGTGAACACTGAAGCTTTCTTT. It yields the protein CASSPPGQEVNTEAFF.

At least ten counts were recorded for this clonotype. V usage is TRBV7-2 and J usage is TRBJ1-5; unclear D gene. The CDR3 has 13 amino acids. Per germline, CDR1 SGHTA and CDR2 FQGNSA. V was cut by 4 bases and J by 0 bases, with 4 bases left in between. CDR3 loop: CASSSFSNQPQHF. CDR3 nucleotides: TGTGCCAGCAGCTCGTTTAGCAATCAGCCCCAGCATTTT.

This clonotype occurred a few times. The V and J genes are TRBV4-2 and TRBJ2-3; the match to TRBD2 covers 8 bases. Germline CDR1 and CDR2: LGHNA and YNFKEQ. The CDR3 is 15 residues long. The V gene end was trimmed by 0 bases and the J gene end by 4 bases; junction bases not matched to a gene: 3. CDR3 amino acids: CASSQDLRGADTQYF. The CDR3, as DNA: TGTGCCAGCAGCCAAGATCTGCGGGGGGCAGATACGCAGTATTTT.

In its sample, this clonotype was seen many times. The gene calls are TRBV30 and TRBJ1-2; D may be TRBD1 (5 bases). In germline, CDR1 is GTSNPN, CDR2 SVGIG (reference sequence). CDR3 length: 15 residues. The V gene lost 4 bases and the J gene lost 8 bases, with 23 bases spanning the gap. Here the CDR3 reads CAWTEGTGRRGGYTF. In nucleotides, the CDR3 is TGTGCCTGGACCGAGGGGACGGGCAGGAGAGGAGGCTACACCTTC.

This chain connects TRBV28 to TRBJ2-1; D is uncertain. Per the germline V gene, CDR1 is MDHEN and CDR2 is SYDVKM. The V gene lost 3 bases and the J gene lost 7 bases, with 16 bases spanning the gap. The CDR3 length is 15 residues. The CDR3 sequence is CASSFSDLSKNEQFF. The CDR3 coding sequence is TGTGCCAGCAGTTTTTCCGACTTAAGTAAAAATGAGCAGTTCTTC.

This clonotype was found many times. CDR3 residues: CASSSGTPETQYF. The CDR3 region has the DNA TGTGCCAGCAGTTCGGGGACCCCAGAGACCCAGTACTTC. The chain employs TRBV12-3 or TRBV12-4 and TRBJ2-5; D could derive from TRBD1 or TRBD2 (5 bases each). V dropped 4 bases and J dropped 4 bases, with 10 bases sitting between them. CDR3 length: 13 residues.

The CDR3 DNA reads TGTGCCAGCAGACGACAGGGCGGCTCCTACAATGAGCAGTTCTTC. Amino acid sequence: CASRRQGGSYNEQFF. The rearrangement joins TRBV7-2 to TRBJ2-1; TRBD1 matches 7 bases. The germline CDR1 and CDR2 sequences are SGHTA and FQGNSA. The CDR3 contains 15 residues. Unmatched junction bases numbered 5, after V lost 6 bases and J lost 0 bases.

This clonotype was picked up many times. The chain joins TRBV4-3 to TRBJ1-2; D not certain. The CDR3 totals 13 residues. Germline V CDR1 and CDR2: LGHNA, YSLEER. The ends were cut back, 6 bases at V and 2 bases at J, with 10 bases in the middle. In DNA, the CDR3 is TGCGCCAGCAGTTCCAGAGACAACTATGGCTACACCTTC. It specifies CASSSRDNYGYTF.

The chain links TRBV5-1 to TRBJ2-5; D remains ambiguous. The V gene's germline CDR1 is SGHRS and CDR2 YFSETQ. The CDR3 length is 15 residues. Trimming removed 5 bases from V and 1 base from J, with 15 bases in between. CDR3 in amino acids: CASRTLGPPQETQYF. CDR3 in DNA: TGCGCCAGCAGAACCCTCGGTCCGCCCCAAGAGACCCAGTACTTC.

In this sample, this clonotype turned up a few times. CDR3 loop: CASSQEVWGAGTDTQYF. Here the CDR3 DNA reads TGCGCCAGCAGCCAAGAGGTATGGGGAGCCGGCACAGATACGCAGTATTTT. This chain uses TRBV4-3 with TRBJ2-3, with D perhaps TRBD2 (5 bases). With 0 bases removed from V and 1 base from J, the gap between germline ends came to 14 bases. This CDR3 is 17 amino acids long. Germline V lookup: CDR1 LGHNA, CDR2 YSLEER.

V usage is TRBV29-1 and J usage is TRBJ2-1; D gene uncertain. Germline V CDR1 and CDR2: SQVTM, ANQGSEA. V lost 5 bases and J lost 5, with 7 bases in between. This CDR3 has 11 amino acids. The CDR3 region has the DNA TGCAGCGTTCGAGGTGACAATGAGCAGTTCTTC. This gives the protein CSVRGDNEQFF.

This clonotype was detected ten times or more. The chain couples TRBV5-1 to TRBJ2-2; unclear D gene. V was clipped by 0 bases and J by 4 bases, with 10 bases between them. Germline assignment: CDR1 SGHRS and CDR2 YFSETQ. The CDR3 extends over 15 amino acids. CDR3 sequence: CASSLAGQSTGELFF. For the CDR3, the DNA is TGCGCCAGCAGCTTGGCCGGGCAGAGCACCGGGGAGCTGTTTTTT.

This rearrangement joins TRBV6-2 or TRBV6-3 to TRBJ2-5, with unresolved D. V was trimmed by 11 bases and J by 4 bases, leaving 5 bases between them. Germline values: CDR1 MNHEY, CDR2 SVGEGT. The CDR3 loop spans 9 amino acids. CDR3 nucleotides: TGTGCCGCCGGAGAGACCCAGTACTTC. Its translation: CAAGETQYF.

This clonotype was seen a handful of times. This sequence joins TRBV3-1 and TRBJ1-1; D is possibly TRBD1 (5 bases). The V gene's germline CDR1 is LGHDT and CDR2 YNNKEL (reference sequence). This CDR3 has 14 amino acids. Trimming pared 5 bases from V and 7 bases from J, leaving 17 bases between. CDR3 residues: CASSSGTLAIEAFF. The CDR3, as DNA: TGTGCCAGCAGCTCAGGGACCCTTGCTATTGAAGCTTTCTTT.

The genes are TRBV4-2 and TRBJ2-1; 8 nucleotides align to TRBD2. V was pared by 4 bases and J by 3 bases, with 11 bases of the junction left unmatched. Germline CDR1 LGHNA, CDR2 YNFKEQ. The CDR3 loop spans 17 amino acids. As DNA, the CDR3 is TGTGCCAGCAGCCCCTTAACCACTAGCGGCTACTACAATGAGCAGTTCTTC. Amino acids: CASSPLTTSGYYNEQFF.

This clonotype was detected only a few times. The V call is TRBV6-1, the J call TRBJ1-3; 8 nucleotides align to TRBD1. The CDR3 extends over 16 amino acids. J lost 4 bases, V lost 5 bases, and 10 bases had no gene match. Germline loops: CDR1 MNHNS, CDR2 SASEGT. CDR3 sequence: CASSKTQGAGGNTIYF. The DNA for the CDR3 is TGTGCCAGCAGTAAGACCCAGGGGGCTGGCGGAAACACCATATATTTT.

This chain uses TRBV5-6 with TRBJ1-2, with unresolved D. This CDR3 contains 15 residues. V lost 1 base and J 3 bases, leaving 13 bases between the germline ends. Germline CDR1 reads SGHDT; CDR2 reads YYEEEE. The CDR3 is CASSLYPPEDYGYTF. CDR3 nucleotide sequence: TGTGCCAGCAGCTTGTACCCTCCCGAGGACTATGGCTACACCTTC. The whole variable domain, remainder taken from reference TRBV5-6 and TRBJ1-2, is DAGVTQSPTHLIKTRGQQVTLRCSPKSGHDTVSWYQQALGQGPQFIFQYYEEEERQRGNFPDRFSGHQFPNYSSELNVNALLLGDSALYLCASSLYPPEDYGYTFGSGTRLTVV.

The chain employs TRBV29-1 and TRBJ2-7, with 7 bases lining up with TRBD1. There are 13 residues in the CDR3. V gave up 5 bases and J gave up 6 bases; unmatched junction bases: 10. In germline, CDR1 is SQVTM, CDR2 ANQGSEA. CDR3 sequence reads: CSVNQGVSGEQYF. The CDR3 region has the DNA TGCAGCGTTAACCAGGGGGTGTCCGGCGAGCAGTACTTC.

The DNA of the CDR3 is TGTGCCAGCAGCCCGGTTGGTAGCGGGGCGTTTAATGAGCAGTTCTTC. This sequence encodes CASSPVGSGAFNEQFF. The V gene is TRBV5-6, the J gene TRBJ2-1, with 8 bases that match TRBD2. The CDR3 covers 16 residues. The germline V gene encodes CDR1 SGHDT and CDR2 YYEEEE. With 4 bases clipped from V and 7 bases from J, the junction kept 13 bases outside the gene matches.

On this clonotype itself: One junction end does not reproduce the germline sequence, and a read error may be involved. The chain has TRBV20-1 and TRBJ2-7; 10 bases are a match to TRBD2. CDR1 and CDR2 from the germline V gene are DFQATT and SNEGSKA (reference sequence). The CDR3 consists of 14 residues. DNA for the CDR3: TGCTGTGCTAGAGACGAGGGGACTAGCGCCGAGCAGTACTTC. This sequence encodes CCARDEGTSAEQYF.

The chain employs TRBV6-5 and TRBJ1-1; D is undetermined. V dropped 4 bases and J dropped 4 bases, with 16 bases sitting between them. Germline values: CDR1 MNHEY, CDR2 SVGAGI. The CDR3 runs to 15 residues. The CDR3 region has the DNA TGTGCCAGCAGTTTCTTCTTTAGTTCCTCCACTGAAGCTTTCTTT. Residues: CASSFFFSSSTEAFF.